Below, one T cell receptor (beta chain) is given with its context. Its antigen is unknown. Only Caucasian adults living in Nashville, Tennessee made up the donor group. In the CD4+ fraction, cells were divided into CD45RA+ naive and CD45RA-negative memory subsets. Repertoires were generated with immunoSEQ multiplex PCR, while TCRdb's copy carries only in-frame clones and drops some. The sample lists some 2,500,000 clones, more than 85% occurring once. The CDR3 covers 14 residues. Losses at the gene ends were 2 bases for V and 3 bases for J; bases not matched to a gene: 3. Per the germline V gene, CDR1 is MNHNY and CDR2 is SVGAGI (reference sequence). The sample comes from a study of shared clonotypes between healthy human individuals. Points from the study as a whole: Represented genetic and exposure-history diversity was restricted by having few donors. Sorted-subset sequencing was shown by rarefaction to be incomplete despite large depth.

Source material: naive CD4+ T cells from PBMCs. This sample's subset: CD45RA+ positively selected. This chain joins TRBV6-6 and TRBJ2-7; TRBD1 matches 8 bases. This TCR came from a man younger than 30 in good health. Some clones in this sample may be carry-over from other donors' samples. CDR3 amino acids: CASSYTTGDYEQYF. The CDR3 DNA sequence: TGTGCCAGCAGTTACACGACAGGGGACTACGAGCAGTACTTC.